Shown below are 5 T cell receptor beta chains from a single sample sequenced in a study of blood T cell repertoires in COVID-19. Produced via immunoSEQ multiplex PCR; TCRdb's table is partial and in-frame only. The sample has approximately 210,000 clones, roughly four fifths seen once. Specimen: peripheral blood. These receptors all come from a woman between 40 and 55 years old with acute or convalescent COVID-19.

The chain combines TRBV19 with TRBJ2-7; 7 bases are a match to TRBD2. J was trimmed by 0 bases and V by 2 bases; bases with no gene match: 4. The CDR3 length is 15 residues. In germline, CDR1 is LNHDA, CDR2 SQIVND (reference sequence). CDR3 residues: CASSISGGSSYEQYF. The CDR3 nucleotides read TGTGCCAGTAGTATATCGGGCGGGAGCTCCTACGAGCAGTACTTC.

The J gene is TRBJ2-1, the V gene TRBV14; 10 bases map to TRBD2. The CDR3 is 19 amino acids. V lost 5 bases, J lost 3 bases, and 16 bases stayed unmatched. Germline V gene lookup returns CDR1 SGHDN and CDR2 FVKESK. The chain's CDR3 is CASSTRGSGLAAHYNEQFF. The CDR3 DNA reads TGTGCCAGCAGCACCCGTGGGAGTGGACTAGCGGCACACTACAATGAGCAGTTCTTC. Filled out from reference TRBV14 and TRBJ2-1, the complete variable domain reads EAGVTQFPSHSVIEKGQTVTLRCDPISGHDNLYWYRRVMGKEIKFLLHFVKESKQDESGMPNNRFLAERTGGTYSTLKVQPAELEDSGVYFCASSTRGSGLAAHYNEQFFGPGTRLTVL.

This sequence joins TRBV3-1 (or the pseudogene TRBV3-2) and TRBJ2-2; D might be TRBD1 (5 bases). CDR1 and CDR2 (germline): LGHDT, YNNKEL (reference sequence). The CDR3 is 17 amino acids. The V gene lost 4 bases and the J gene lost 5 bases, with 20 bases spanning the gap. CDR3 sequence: CASSRHLDILGTGELFF. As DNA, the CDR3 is TGTGCCAGCAGCCGTCACCTGGACATTCTAGGGACCGGGGAGCTGTTTTTT.

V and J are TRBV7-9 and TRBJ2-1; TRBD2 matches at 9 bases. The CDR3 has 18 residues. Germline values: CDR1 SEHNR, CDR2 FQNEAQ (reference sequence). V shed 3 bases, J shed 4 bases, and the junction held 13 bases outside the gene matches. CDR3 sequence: CASSFNLPGLAAYNEQFF. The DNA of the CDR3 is TGTGCCAGCAGCTTCAATTTACCGGGACTAGCAGCGTACAATGAGCAGTTCTTC.

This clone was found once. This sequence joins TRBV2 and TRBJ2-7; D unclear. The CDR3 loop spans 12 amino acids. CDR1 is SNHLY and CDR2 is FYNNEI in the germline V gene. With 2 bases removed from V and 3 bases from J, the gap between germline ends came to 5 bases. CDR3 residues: CASSENGYEQYF. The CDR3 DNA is TGTGCCAGCAGTGAAAACGGCTACGAGCAGTACTTC.